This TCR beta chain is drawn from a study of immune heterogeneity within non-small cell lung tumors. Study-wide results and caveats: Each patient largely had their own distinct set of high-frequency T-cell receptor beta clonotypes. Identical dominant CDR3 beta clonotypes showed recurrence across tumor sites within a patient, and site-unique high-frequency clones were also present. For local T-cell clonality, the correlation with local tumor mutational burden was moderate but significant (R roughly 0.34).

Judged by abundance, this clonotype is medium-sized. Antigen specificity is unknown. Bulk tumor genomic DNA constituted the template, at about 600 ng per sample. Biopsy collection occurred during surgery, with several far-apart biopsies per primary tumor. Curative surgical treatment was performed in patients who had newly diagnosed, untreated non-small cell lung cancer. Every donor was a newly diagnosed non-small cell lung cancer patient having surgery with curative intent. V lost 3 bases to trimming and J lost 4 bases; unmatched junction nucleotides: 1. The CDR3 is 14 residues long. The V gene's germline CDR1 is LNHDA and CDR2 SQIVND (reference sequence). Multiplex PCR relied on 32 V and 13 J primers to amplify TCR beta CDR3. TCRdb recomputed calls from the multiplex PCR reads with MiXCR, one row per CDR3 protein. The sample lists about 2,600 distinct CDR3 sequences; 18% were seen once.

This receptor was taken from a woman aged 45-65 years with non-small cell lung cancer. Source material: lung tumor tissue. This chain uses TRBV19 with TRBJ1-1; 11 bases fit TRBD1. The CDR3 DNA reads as TGTGCCAGTAGTATTGGGACAGGGGGCACTGAAGCTTTCTTT. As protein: CASSIGTGGTEAFF.